The 21 T cell receptor beta chains in this list originate from one sample, sequenced in a study of shared clonotypes between healthy human individuals. Data came from immunoSEQ multiplex PCR; TCRdb stores just in-frame clones and leaves some out. The sample holds about 980,000 clones; 76% are singletons and the top ten take approximately 1.5%. The sequencing input was memory CD4+ T cells sorted from blood. Specified subset: CD45RA-negative fraction. These receptor sequences come from a man younger than 30 in good health.

A few counts support this clone. This chain links TRBV14 with TRBJ1-5; 7 nucleotides agree with TRBD1. J was trimmed by 6 bases and V by 1 base; bases with no gene match: 6. Germline values: CDR1 SGHDN, CDR2 FVKESK. The length of the CDR3 is 15 residues. This CDR3 reads CASSQGTGKSQPQHF. In nucleotides, the CDR3 is TGTGCCAGCAGCCAAGGGACAGGAAAGAGTCAGCCCCAGCATTTT.

The chain employs TRBV19 and TRBJ1-3; D ambiguous. This CDR3 is 16 amino acids long. Trimming removed 8 bases from V and 0 bases from J, with 17 bases in between. Germline values: CDR1 LNHDA, CDR2 SQIVND (reference sequence). The DNA for the CDR3 is TGTGCCAGTCACGATTCGGGTCGCGTCTCTGGAAACACCATATATTTT. This translates into CASHDSGRVSGNTIYF.

V gene TRBV10-3 combines with J gene TRBJ2-5; 14 bases are a match to TRBD2. V trimming: 6 bases; J trimming: 5 bases; junction bases outside the gene matches: 17. The CDR3 runs to 19 residues. Germline-derived CDR1 and CDR2 are ENHRY and SYGVKD. DNA for the CDR3: TGTGCCATCAGCCCAACCGGGACTAGCGGGAGAGGGAGGTGGGAGACCCAGTACTTC. Translated, it gives CAISPTGTSGRGRWETQYF.

The rearrangement links TRBV18 to TRBJ2-5; D is undetermined. CDR3 length: 14 amino acids. In germline, CDR1 is KGHSH, CDR2 LQKENI. Trimming stripped 0 bases from V and 2 bases from J, with 7 bases between. The DNA for the CDR3 is TGTGCCAGCTCACCACCCGTCCTACAAGAGACCCAGTACTTC. Its protein is CASSPPVLQETQYF. Drawing the rest from reference TRBV18 and TRBJ2-5, the complete variable domain is NAGVMQNPRHLVRRRGQEARLRCSPMKGHSHVYWYRQLPEEGLKFMVYLQKENIIDESGMPKERFSAEFPKEGPSILRIQQVVRGDSAAYFCASSPPVLQETQYFGPGTRLLVL.

The V gene is TRBV7-9, the J gene TRBJ2-7; a weak D match, TRBD1 (7 bases). The CDR3 covers 15 residues. Germline assignment: CDR1 SEHNR and CDR2 FQNEAQ (reference sequence). V lost 6 bases to trimming and J lost 2 bases, with 17 bases between them. The CDR3 nucleotides are TGTGCCAGCAGTCAAGGGGGGCAGGGGGCCTACGAGCAGTACTTC. Translating it yields CASSQGGQGAYEQYF.

The V gene is TRBV13, the J gene TRBJ2-7, with 9 positions matching TRBD2. Germline V gene lookup returns CDR1 PRHDT and CDR2 FYEKMQ (reference sequence). After removal of 2 bases from V and 5 bases from J, the junction contained 28 bases not matched to a gene. This CDR3 region has 22 residues. The DNA of the CDR3 is TGTGCCAGCAGCTTACAGGGGTGGGGCGGGTCGTCTGGCGGGAGGGCCAGAGACGAGCAGTACTTC. It translates to CASSLQGWGGSSGGRARDEQYF.

The rearrangement joins TRBV28 to TRBJ1-1, with D possibly matching TRBD1 (5 bases). Germline V gene lookup returns CDR1 MDHEN and CDR2 SYDVKM. Trimming took 2 bases from V and 11 from J, leaving 15 bases between them. The CDR3 contains 13 residues. The CDR3 DNA is TGTGCCAGCAGTTTAAGCCGACAGCCGGAGGCTTTCTTT. Its translation: CASSLSRQPEAFF.

The V gene is TRBV7-2, the J gene TRBJ2-3; no definite D call. The CDR3 totals 15 residues. V dropped 2 bases and J dropped 2 bases, with 11 bases sitting between them. Germline-derived CDR1 and CDR2 are SGHTA and FQGNSA. DNA of the CDR3: TGTGCCAGCAGCTTAAATATCATTTACACAGATACGCAGTATTTT. Protein sequence: CASSLNIIYTDTQYF.

This chain joins TRBV4-3 and TRBJ1-4; D might be TRBD1 (5 bases). V was clipped by 0 bases and J by 2 bases, with 7 bases between them. The CDR3 spans 15 residues. Germline CDR1 is LGHNA and CDR2 is YSLEER. The CDR3 nucleotides read TGCGCCAGCAGCCAAGACAGGGCGACTAATGAAAAACTGTTTTTT. Encoded protein: CASSQDRATNEKLFF.

This clone has at least ten counts. This rearrangement joins TRBV11-2 to TRBJ1-2; possible D gene TRBD1, 5 bases. The CDR3 contains 13 residues. The V gene's germline CDR1 is SGHAT and CDR2 FQNNGV. V dropped 3 bases and J dropped 8 bases, with 13 bases sitting between them. The DNA for the CDR3 is TGTGCCAGCAGCTTGTCAGGGAGGGCCGGCTACACCTTC. Protein sequence: CASSLSGRAGYTF.

The chain combines TRBV5-1 with TRBJ1-5; D call uncertain. The germline V and J ends were trimmed by 4 bases and 2 bases, with 13 bases remaining between them. Germline V gene sequence: CDR1 SGHRS, CDR2 YFSETQ. The CDR3 length is 15 residues. The CDR3 protein is CASSLGGTGNQPQHF. The CDR3, as DNA: TGCGCCAGCAGCCTGGGAGGAACAGGCAATCAGCCCCAGCATTTT.

J is TRBJ1-4 and V is TRBV2; D unclear. Trimming pared 10 bases from V and 5 bases from J, leaving 14 bases between. The germline CDR1 and CDR2 sequences are SNHLY and FYNNEI. CDR3 length equals 13 residues. The CDR3 bases are TGTGCCACAAGGAGGACCGGGAATGAAAAACTGTTTTTT. It yields the protein CATRRTGNEKLFF.

The gene calls are TRBV5-4 and TRBJ2-5; 9 nucleotides match TRBD1. The junction had 5 bases not matched to a gene; V was cut back by 3 bases and J by 2 bases. The CDR3 loop spans 15 amino acids. CDR1 is SGHNT, CDR2 YYREEE, per germline (reference sequence). The CDR3 is CASSSPGQGQETQYF. The CDR3 DNA is TGTGCCAGCAGCTCGCCGGGACAGGGTCAAGAGACCCAGTACTTC. Complete variable domain (other parts from reference TRBV5-4 and TRBJ2-5): ETGVTQSPTHLIKTRGQQVTLRCSSQSGHNTVSWYQQALGQGPQFIFQYYREEENGRGNFPPRFSGLQFPNYSSELNVNALELDDSALYLCASSSPGQGQETQYFGPGTRLLVL.

V usage is TRBV6-5 and J usage is TRBJ2-3; D is ambiguous. V was pared by 2 bases and J by 5 bases, with 8 bases between. Germline values: CDR1 MNHEY, CDR2 SVGAGI. The length of the CDR3 is 13 residues. CDR3 sequence: CASSYVVGDTQYF. The CDR3 coding sequence is TGTGCCAGCAGTTACGTCGTTGGAGATACGCAGTATTTT.

V is TRBV29-1 and J is TRBJ1-1, with TRBD1 identical over 7 bases. The CDR3 runs to 12 residues. CDR1 is SQVTM and CDR2 is ANQGSEA in the germline V gene. Trimming took 6 bases from V and 8 from J; bases not matched to a gene: 9. The CDR3 bases are TGCAGCGTCATGACAGGGTCCCGGGAAGCTTTCTTT. It specifies CSVMTGSREAFF.

Written as DNA, the CDR3 is TGCGCCAGCGGCACAAGTCGTCCCGAAGATACGCAGTATTTT. It translates to CASGTSRPEDTQYF. The J gene is TRBJ2-3, the V gene TRBV5-1; no clear D. The CDR3 sequence is 14 residues long. V was pared by 7 bases and J by 5 bases, with 17 bases between. The germline CDR1 and CDR2 sequences are SGHRS and YFSETQ.

This chain links TRBV30 with TRBJ1-1; weak D call: TRBD1 (5 bases). V lost 4 bases to trimming and J lost 1 base, with 13 bases between them. The CDR3 has 14 residues. CDR1 and CDR2 from the germline V gene are GTSNPN and SVGIG (reference sequence). The CDR3 loop reads CAWTPGWGNTEAFF. CDR3 nucleotides: TGTGCCTGGACCCCAGGGTGGGGGAACACTGAAGCTTTCTTT.

V and J are TRBV28 and TRBJ1-6, with 7 positions matching TRBD1. V shed 3 bases and J 14 bases; nucleotides not matched to a gene: 4. Germline V gene data show CDR1 as MDHEN and CDR2 as SYDVKM. This CDR3 has 12 amino acids. The CDR3 here is CASSFDREALHF. DNA for the CDR3: TGTGCCAGCAGTTTTGACAGGGAAGCCCTCCACTTT.

The V and J genes are TRBV7-2 and TRBJ1-2; D unresolved. The CDR3 runs to 14 residues. Germline-derived CDR1 and CDR2 are SGHTA and FQGNSA. The germline V and J ends were trimmed by 2 bases and 4 bases, with 11 bases remaining between them. DNA for the CDR3: TGTGCCAGCAGCTTAACTGGCGTATTCTATGGCTACACCTTC. Encoded protein: CASSLTGVFYGYTF.

This clone has a single count. This chain joins TRBV30 and TRBJ1-1; the D gene is possibly TRBD1 (6 bases). V lost 4 bases and J lost 1, with 10 bases in between. CDR1 and CDR2 from the germline V gene are GTSNPN and SVGIG (reference sequence). There are 13 residues in the CDR3. CDR3 in amino acids: CAWKGTPNTEAFF. Here the CDR3 DNA reads TGTGCCTGGAAGGGGACACCGAACACTGAAGCTTTCTTT.

The chain combines TRBV5-1 with TRBJ2-7; D not resolved. V was shortened by 1 base and J by 3 bases, with 8 bases between the two germline ends. Germline V lookup: CDR1 SGHRS, CDR2 YFSETQ. This CDR3 is built from 13 residues. For the CDR3, the DNA is TGCGCCAGCAGCTTGAACCAAGGCTACGAGCAGTACTTC. It yields the protein CASSLNQGYEQYF. The entire variable domain, with the rest obtained from reference TRBV5-1 and TRBJ2-7, is as follows: KAGVTQTPRYLIKTRGQQVTLSCSPISGHRSVSWYQQTPGQGLQFLFEYFSETQRNKGNFPGRFSGRQFSNSRSEMNVSTLELGDSALYLCASSLNQGYEQYFGPGTRLTVT.